This T cell receptor (beta chain) is from a study of cytomegalovirus exposure and HLA in healthy donors. General study points: Most TCR sequences were rare, but some public TCRs occurred in many donors.

Details on this clone: What it binds is unknown.

Only in-frame clones appear in the TCRdb table, and some are missing; sequencing was by immunoSEQ multiplex PCR. The sample carries 65,000 or so clones, just over 90% recorded once. The receptor was derived from a woman between 18 and 29 years old in good health and CMV-seronegative. Sequenced material: PBMCs.

CDR3 DNA: TGTGCCAGTAGTATCCCCTCCGGGACAATTAATGAAGCTTTCTTT. Residues: CASSIPSGTINEAFF. The J gene is TRBJ1-1, the V gene TRBV19; perhaps TRBD1 as D (6 bases). With 3 bases removed from V and 7 bases from J, the gap between germline ends came to 18 bases. There are 15 residues in the CDR3. CDR1 and CDR2 (germline): LNHDA, SQIVND (reference sequence).